What follows is one T cell receptor beta chain and its context. Antigen unknown. The record originates from a study of Graves' ophthalmopathy and Graves' hyperthyroidism. Trimming left V 8 bases short and J 1 base short, with 11 bases between. The CDR3 covers 12 residues. Germline values: CDR1 SQVTM, CDR2 ANQGSEA. General observations from the study: Most thyroid clonotypes with frequency above 0.001 were detected in blood too.

Moderately to severely active ophthalmopathy under 3 months, CAS at least 3, NOSPECS at least 4. Physicians reached a diagnosis by relying on clinical symptoms, serum thyroxine, TRAb, thyroid ultrasound and orbital computed tomography. TCR beta CDR3 regions were amplified from RNA transcripts. Second-round multiplex PCR came after first-round RT-PCR with HTBI primers. TCRdb re-analysed the multiplex PCR reads in MiXCR, keeping a single row per CDR3 protein. The sample lists 200,000 to 250,000 distinct CDR3 sequences; around 50% were seen once. The V gene is TRBV29-1, the J gene TRBJ2-5; weak D call: TRBD2 (7 bases). The source is an adult man with Graves' ophthalmopathy. Material: peripheral blood. Here the CDR3 DNA reads TGCAGCTTGGGAGGGGGCCAAGAGACCCAGTACTTC. Residues: CSLGGGQETQYF.